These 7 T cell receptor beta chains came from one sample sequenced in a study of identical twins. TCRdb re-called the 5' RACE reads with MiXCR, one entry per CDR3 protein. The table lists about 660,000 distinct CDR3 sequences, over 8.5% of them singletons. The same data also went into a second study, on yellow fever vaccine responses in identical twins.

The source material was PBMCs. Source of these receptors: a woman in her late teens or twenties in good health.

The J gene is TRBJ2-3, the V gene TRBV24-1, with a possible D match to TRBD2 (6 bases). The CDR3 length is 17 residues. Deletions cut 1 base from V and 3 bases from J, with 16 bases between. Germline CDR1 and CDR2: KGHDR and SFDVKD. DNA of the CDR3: TGTGCCACCAGTGATTTTAGCAATTTTGGAGGGACAGATACGCAGTATTTT. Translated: CATSDFSNFGGTDTQYF.

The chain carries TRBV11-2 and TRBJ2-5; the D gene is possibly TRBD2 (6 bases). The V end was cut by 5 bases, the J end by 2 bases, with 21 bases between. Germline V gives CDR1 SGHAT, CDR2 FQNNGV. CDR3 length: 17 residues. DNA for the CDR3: TGTGCCAGCAGCGGGGGGTCCTTTTGGACTCCACAAGAGACCCAGTACTTC. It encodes CASSGGSFWTPQETQYF.

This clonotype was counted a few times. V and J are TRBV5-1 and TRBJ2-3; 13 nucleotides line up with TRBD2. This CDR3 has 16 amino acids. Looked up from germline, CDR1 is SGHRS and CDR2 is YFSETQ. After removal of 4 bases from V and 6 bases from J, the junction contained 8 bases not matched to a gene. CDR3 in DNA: TGCGCCAGCAGCCTCCCCGGGACTAGCGGGGTTGATACGCAGTATTTT. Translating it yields CASSLPGTSGVDTQYF.

CDR3 DNA sequence: TGTGCCAGCAGCACCCACGGGGACGCCCAGTTCTTC. Residues: CASSTHGDAQFF. The chain links TRBV7-2 to TRBJ2-1, with D possibly called TRBD1 or TRBD2 (5 bases each). CDR1 and CDR2 from the germline V gene are SGHTA and FQGNSA. Trimming left V 5 bases short and J 13 bases short, with 15 bases between. This CDR3 spans 12 amino acids.

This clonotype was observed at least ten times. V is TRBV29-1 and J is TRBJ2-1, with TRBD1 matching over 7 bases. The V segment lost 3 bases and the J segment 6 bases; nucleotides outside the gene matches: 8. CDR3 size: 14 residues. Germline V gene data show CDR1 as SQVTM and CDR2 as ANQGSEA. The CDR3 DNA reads TGCAGCGTTGAGGGCGACGGACAGGCCAATGAGCAGTTCTTC. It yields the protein CSVEGDGQANEQFF.

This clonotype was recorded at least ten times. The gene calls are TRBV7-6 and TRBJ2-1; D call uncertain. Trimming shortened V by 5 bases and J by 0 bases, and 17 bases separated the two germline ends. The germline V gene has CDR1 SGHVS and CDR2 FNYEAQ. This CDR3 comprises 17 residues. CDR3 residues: CASSIDSSLSSYNEQFF. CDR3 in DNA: TGTGCCAGCAGCATAGACTCCTCTTTGAGCTCCTACAATGAGCAGTTCTTC.

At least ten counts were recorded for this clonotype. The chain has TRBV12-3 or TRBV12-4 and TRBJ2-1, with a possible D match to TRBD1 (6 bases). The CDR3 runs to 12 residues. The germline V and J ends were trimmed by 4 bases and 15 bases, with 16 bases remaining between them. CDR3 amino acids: CASSSSSDRGFF. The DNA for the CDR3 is TGTGCCAGCAGTTCCAGTTCGGACAGAGGGTTCTTC.